The TCR beta chain under discussion was sequenced for a study of shared clonotypes between healthy human individuals. The CDR3 loop spans 15 amino acids. Germline CDR1 MDHEN, CDR2 SYDVKM. The V gene lost 6 bases and the J gene lost 4 bases, with 13 bases spanning the gap. Sequencing used immunoSEQ multiplex PCR; TCRdb keeps in-frame clones, though not all of them. The data contain a few million clones, about 92% of them singletons. The sequencing input was naive CD4+ T cells from PBMCs. The subset here: CD45RA+ positively selected. The origin of this receptor is a man aged 18 to 29 in good health. Some clones in this sample may be carry-over from other donors' samples. J is TRBJ1-6 and V is TRBV28; maybe TRBD1 (5 bases). As DNA, the CDR3 is TGTGCCAGCAGCTCTCTCAGACAGTATAATTCACCCCTCCACTTT. Amino acids: CASSSLRQYNSPLHF. The whole variable domain, remainder taken from reference TRBV28 and TRBJ1-6, is DVKVTQSSRYLVKRTGEKVFLECVQDMDHENMFWYRQDPGLGLRLIYFSYDVKMKEKGDIPEGYSVSREKKERFSLILESASTNQTSMYLCASSSLRQYNSPLHFGNGTRLTVT.